This passage covers 2 T cell receptor beta chains from one sample sequenced in a study of cytomegalovirus exposure and HLA in healthy donors. Vbeta (60) and Jbeta (13) primers were used in the PCR. Method: immunoSEQ multiplex PCR; TCRdb's copy keeps in-frame clones and lacks some. This sample carries around 150,000 clones, 79% of them seen once, and the ten largest clones take 1.1%. Sequences were obtained from PBMCs. These TCRs come from a male donor in good health and CMV-seronegative.

This chain links TRBV27 with TRBJ1-1; no firm D call. The CDR3 runs to 13 residues. The V and J ends lost 6 bases and 3 bases respectively, with 11 bases between them. The germline V gene has CDR1 MNHEY and CDR2 SMNVEV (reference sequence). The CDR3 nucleotides read TGTGCCAGCAGGGGCTCGAGTTACACTGAAGCTTTCTTT. Translation gives CASRGSSYTEAFF.

Points on this clone: A read error may account for a junction end that differs from germline. The rearrangement joins TRBV25-1 to TRBJ2-5, with a possible D match to TRBD2 (6 bases). The CDR3 has 15 amino acids. CDR1 MGHDK and CDR2 SYGVNS come from the germline V gene. CDR3 sequence: CASSGFGTRGETQHF. The DNA for the CDR3 is TGTGCCAGCAGTGGTTTCGGGACTCGGGGCGAGACCCAGCACTTC.